Sequencing of this T cell receptor beta chain was carried out in a study of response to subunit inactivated influenza vaccine. Whole-study results and caveats: Every seasonal influenza vaccination brings in few new T cells, the authors suggested.

TCRdb analysed the RT-PCR reads with MiXCR anew, one entry per CDR3 protein. There are about 160,000 distinct CDR3 sequences in the sample; around a tenth occur only once, and around 33% lies in the top ten. This CDR3 has 17 amino acids. Germline CDR1 reads DFQATT; CDR2 reads SNEGSKA (reference sequence). Trimming shortened V by 1 base and J by 2 bases, and 19 bases separated the two germline ends. About this clonotype itself: What it recognizes is unknown.

The specimen comprised CD8+ T cells sorted from PBMCs, sampled about 24 months after vaccination. This receptor was taken from a man between 50 and 69 years old who received an inactivated influenza vaccine. The chain uses TRBV20-1 and TRBJ2-3, with D possibly matching TRBD2 (6 bases). The DNA of the CDR3 is TGCAGTGCTAGAGTTATATCTTTAGGGAGGTACACAGATACGCAGTATTTT. It translates to CSARVISLGRYTDTQYF.